The present entry profiles one T cell receptor (beta chain) with its context. Its antigen is not identified. This entry comes from a study of cytomegalovirus exposure and HLA in healthy donors. Study findings and constraints: Among the CMV-associated chains, a few were confirmed in vitro as specific for CMV antigens.

Germline lookup yields CDR1 SGDLS and CDR2 YYNGEE. The CDR3 sequence is 15 residues long. The ends lost 6 bases at V and 4 bases at J; junction bases unmatched: 3. This PCR relied on a set of 60 Vbeta primers and 13 Jbeta primers. Measured with immunoSEQ multiplex PCR; TCRdb has only the in-frame clones, and not every one. The sample shows 120,000 to 150,000 clones, approximately 78% of them seen only once. Sequenced sample: PBMCs. This sequence was found in a middle-aged man in good health and CMV-seropositive. V usage is TRBV9 and J usage is TRBJ2-2; 13 nucleotides agree with TRBD2. The DNA of the CDR3 is TGTGCCAGCAAAAGGACTAGCGGGGGCACCGGGGAGCTGTTTTTT. Translating it yields CASKRTSGGTGELFF.